This T cell receptor (beta chain) is drawn from a study of spatial heterogeneity in lung cancer. Overall study: Compared with alpha-chain sequences, beta-chain sequences were consistently detected in greater numbers. Each unique TCR and UMI combination was seen more than ten times on average in raw reads.

Individual TCR cDNA molecules each bore their own unique molecular identifier. TCRdb passed the 5' RACE reads through MiXCR, listing each CDR3 protein once. In the table there are some 740 distinct CDR3 sequences, around 55% of which are singletons. Study conclusions and caveats: Relative to follow-up, resection was when ubiquitous expanded tumor TCRs appeared more in blood.

The sample's time point: sample taken at primary tumor resection. The study sequenced unsorted whole RNA from tumor, nontumor lung or frozen PBMC. This clonotype is large in the sample. Its antigen remains unidentified. This beta chain lies outside the target of a library built for alpha chains; its clone size means little. The V and J ends lost 4 bases and 5 bases respectively, with 11 bases between them. CDR1 is DFQATT, CDR2 SNEGSKA, per germline (reference sequence). The length of the CDR3 is 12 residues. This TCR derives from a female donor with early-stage non-small cell lung cancer. The chain combines TRBV20-1 with TRBJ1-2; D gene ambiguous. The sequencing used PBMCs, collected at surgery. The CDR3 spells CSATRSDYGYTF. In DNA form, the CDR3 reads TGCAGTGCTACCAGGAGTGATTATGGCTACACCTTC.